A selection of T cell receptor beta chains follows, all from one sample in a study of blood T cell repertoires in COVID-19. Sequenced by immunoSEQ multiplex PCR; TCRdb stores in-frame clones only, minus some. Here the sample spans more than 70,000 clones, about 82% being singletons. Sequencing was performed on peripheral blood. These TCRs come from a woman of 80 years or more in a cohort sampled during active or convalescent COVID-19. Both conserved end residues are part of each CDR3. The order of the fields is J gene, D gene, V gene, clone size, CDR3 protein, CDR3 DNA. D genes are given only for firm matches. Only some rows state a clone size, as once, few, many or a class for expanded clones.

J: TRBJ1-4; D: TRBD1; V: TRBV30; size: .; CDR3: CAWALGQGSGEKLFF; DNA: TGTGCCTGGGCCTTGGGACAGGGATCAGGTGAAAAACTGTTTTTT
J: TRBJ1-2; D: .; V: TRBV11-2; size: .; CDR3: CASSLTGFGYTF; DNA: TGTGCCAGCAGCTTAACAGGGTTTGGCTACACCTTC
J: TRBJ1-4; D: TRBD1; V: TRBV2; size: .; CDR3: CASRGQGDLWDEKLFF; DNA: TGTGCCAGCAGAGGACAGGGGGACCTCTGGGATGAAAAACTGTTTTTT
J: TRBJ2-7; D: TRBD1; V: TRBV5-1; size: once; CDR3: CASSLGQVGEQYF; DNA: TGCGCCAGCAGCTTAGGACAGGTTGGCGAGCAGTACTTC
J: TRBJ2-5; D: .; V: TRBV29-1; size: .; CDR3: CSAGQQETQYF; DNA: TGCAGCGCTGGACAGCAAGAGACCCAGTACTTC
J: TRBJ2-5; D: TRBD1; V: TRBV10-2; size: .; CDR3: CASRDGQGARETQYF; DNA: TGCGCCAGCAGAGATGGACAGGGAGCTAGGGAGACCCAGTACTTC
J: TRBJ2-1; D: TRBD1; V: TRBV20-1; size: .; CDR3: CSADGQAEQFF; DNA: TGCAGTGCGGACGGACAGGCGGAGCAGTTCTTC
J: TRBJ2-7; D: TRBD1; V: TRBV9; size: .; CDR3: CASSVAGQETYEQYF; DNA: TGTGCCAGCAGCGTCGCAGGACAGGAAACCTACGAGCAGTACTTC
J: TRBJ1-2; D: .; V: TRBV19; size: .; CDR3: CATQDGAVYGYTF; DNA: TGTGCCACCCAGGATGGGGCGGTATATGGCTACACCTTC
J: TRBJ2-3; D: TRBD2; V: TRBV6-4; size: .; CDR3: CASSKSSGSYIDTQYF; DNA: TGTGCCAGCAGTAAATCTAGCGGGAGTTACATAGATACGCAGTATTTT
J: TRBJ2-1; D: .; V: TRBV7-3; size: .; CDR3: CASSLGQTIRNEQFF; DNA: TGTGCCAGCAGCTTAGGACAAACTATACGGAATGAGCAGTTCTTC
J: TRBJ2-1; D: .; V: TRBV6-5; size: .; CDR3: CASQRGNEQFF; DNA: TGTGCCAGCCAACGGGGAAATGAGCAGTTCTTC
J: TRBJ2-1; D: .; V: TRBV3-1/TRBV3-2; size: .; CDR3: CASSQEGAPYNEQFF; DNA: TGTGCCAGCAGCCAAGAAGGGGCTCCCTACAATGAGCAGTTCTTC
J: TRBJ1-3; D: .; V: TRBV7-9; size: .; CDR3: CASSSQRMTSSGNTIYF; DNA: TGTGCCAGCAGCTCCCAGCGAATGACGAGCTCTGGAAACACCATATATTTT
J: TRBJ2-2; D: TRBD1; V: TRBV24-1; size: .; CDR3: CATSDAGTGDTGELFF; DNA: TGTGCCACCAGTGATGCCGGGACAGGGGACACCGGGGAGCTGTTTTTT
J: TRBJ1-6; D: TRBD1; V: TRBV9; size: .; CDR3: CASSFTGENSPLHF; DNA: TGTGCCAGCAGCTTTACAGGGGAGAATTCACCCCTCCACTTT
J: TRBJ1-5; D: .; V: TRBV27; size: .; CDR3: CASSLNRNSNQPQHF; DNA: TGTGCCAGCAGTTTGAACAGGAATAGCAATCAGCCCCAGCATTTT
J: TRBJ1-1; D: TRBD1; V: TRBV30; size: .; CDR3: CAWSVATGGTEAFF; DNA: TGTGCCTGGAGTGTAGCGACAGGGGGCACTGAAGCTTTCTTT
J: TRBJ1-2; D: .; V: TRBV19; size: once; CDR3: CASSPDRLTGYTF; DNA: TGTGCCAGTAGCCCCGACAGGCTAACAGGCTACACCTTC
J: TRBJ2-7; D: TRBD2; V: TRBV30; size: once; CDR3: CAWTVGAGVGVEQYF; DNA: TGTGCCTGGACAGTAGGAGCGGGAGTTGGGGTCGAGCAGTACTTC
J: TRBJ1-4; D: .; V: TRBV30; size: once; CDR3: CAWSWGVATNEKLFF; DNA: TGTGCCTGGAGTTGGGGGGTTGCAACTAATGAAAAACTGTTTTTT
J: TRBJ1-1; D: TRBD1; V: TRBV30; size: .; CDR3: CAWGRDRGLRNTEAFF; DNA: TGTGCCTGGGGGCGGGACAGGGGGCTCAGGAACACTGAAGCTTTCTTT
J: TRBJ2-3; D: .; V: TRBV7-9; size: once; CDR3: CASQRRESTDTQYF; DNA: TGTGCCAGCCAGCGCCGGGAGAGCACAGATACGCAGTATTTT
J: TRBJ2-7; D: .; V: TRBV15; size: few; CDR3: CATSSTGGTREQYF; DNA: TGTGCCACCAGCAGCACCGGGGGAACTCGGGAGCAGTACTTC
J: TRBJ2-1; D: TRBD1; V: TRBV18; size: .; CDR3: CASSRGQGPYNEQFF; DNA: TGTGCCAGCTCCCGCGGACAGGGTCCATACAATGAGCAGTTCTTC
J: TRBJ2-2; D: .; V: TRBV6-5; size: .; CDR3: CASSPRTDPGELFF; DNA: TGTGCCAGCAGTCCCCGGACTGATCCCGGGGAGCTGTTTTTT
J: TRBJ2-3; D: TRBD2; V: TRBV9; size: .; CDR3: CASSASGMSDTQYF; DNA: TGTGCCAGCAGCGCGAGCGGGATGTCAGATACGCAGTATTTT
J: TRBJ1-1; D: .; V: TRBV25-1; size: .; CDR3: CASSESSGAPEAFF; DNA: TGTGCCAGCAGTGAGTCCTCAGGGGCACCTGAAGCTTTCTTT
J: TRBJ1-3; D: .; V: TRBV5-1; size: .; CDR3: CASSLQPQVSGNTIYF; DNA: TGCGCCAGCAGCCTCCAACCACAGGTCTCTGGAAACACCATATATTTT
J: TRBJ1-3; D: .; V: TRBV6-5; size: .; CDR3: CASSTGLSGNTIYF; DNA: TGTGCCAGCAGTACAGGGCTCTCTGGAAACACCATATATTTT
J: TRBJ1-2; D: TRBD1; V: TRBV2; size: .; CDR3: CASSLGQNYGYTF; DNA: TGTGCCAGCAGCCTGGGACAGAACTATGGCTACACCTTC
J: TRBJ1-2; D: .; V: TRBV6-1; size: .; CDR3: CASSEWWGLNYGYTF; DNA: TGTGCCAGCAGTGAATGGTGGGGGCTGAACTATGGCTACACCTTC
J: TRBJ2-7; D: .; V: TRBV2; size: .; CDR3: CASRQGQFYEQYF; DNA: TGTGCCAGCCGTCAGGGGCAATTCTACGAGCAGTACTTC
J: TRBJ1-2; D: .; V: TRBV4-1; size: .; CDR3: CASSQSILYGYGYTF; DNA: TGCGCCAGCAGCCAGTCTATCCTTTACGGCTATGGCTACACCTTC
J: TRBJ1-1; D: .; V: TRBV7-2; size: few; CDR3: CASSPLGGAWAVNTEAFF; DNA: TGTGCCAGCAGCCCTCTAGGAGGGGCGTGGGCAGTAAACACTGAAGCTTTCTTT
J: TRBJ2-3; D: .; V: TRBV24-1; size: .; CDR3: CATSADYSTDTQYF; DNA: TGTGCCACCAGTGCGGACTACAGCACAGATACGCAGTATTTT
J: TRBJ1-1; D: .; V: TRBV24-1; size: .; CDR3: CATSDPRSGNTEAFF; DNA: TGTGCCACCAGTGACCCCCGGTCAGGAAACACTGAAGCTTTCTTT
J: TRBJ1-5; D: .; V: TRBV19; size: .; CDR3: CASSNGGNQPQHF; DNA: TGTGCCAGTAGTAACGGAGGAAATCAGCCCCAGCATTTT
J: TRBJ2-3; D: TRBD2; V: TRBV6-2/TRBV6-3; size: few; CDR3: CASSQRDRTDTQYF; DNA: TGTGCCAGCAGCCAGCGGGATCGCACAGATACGCAGTATTTT
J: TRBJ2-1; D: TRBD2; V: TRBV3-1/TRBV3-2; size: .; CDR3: CASSPRTSGSPYNEQFF; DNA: TGTGCCAGCAGCCCGCGGACTAGCGGGAGCCCCTACAATGAGCAGTTCTTC
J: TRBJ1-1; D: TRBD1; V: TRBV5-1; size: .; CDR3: CASSSHLGGQGSTEAFF; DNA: TGCGCCAGCAGCTCCCACCTAGGGGGACAGGGGAGCACTGAAGCTTTCTTT
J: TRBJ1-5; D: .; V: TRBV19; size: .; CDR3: CASSTRTEVNQPQHF; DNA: TGTGCCAGTAGTACCCGAACCGAGGTCAATCAGCCCCAGCATTTT
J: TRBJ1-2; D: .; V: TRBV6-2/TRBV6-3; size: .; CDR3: CASSDLRQNGYTF; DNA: TGTGCCAGCAGCGATCTAAGACAGAATGGCTACACCTTC
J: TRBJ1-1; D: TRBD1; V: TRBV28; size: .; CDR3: CASSLSGTGITEAFF; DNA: TGTGCCAGCAGTTTATCCGGGACAGGGATCACTGAAGCTTTCTTT
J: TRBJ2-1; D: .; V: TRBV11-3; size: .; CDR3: CASTRDSGEQFF; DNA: TGTGCCAGCACCAGGGACTCGGGTGAGCAGTTCTTC
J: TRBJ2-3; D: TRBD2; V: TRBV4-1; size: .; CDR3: CASSQASGSTDTQYF; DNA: TGCGCCAGCAGCCAAGCTAGCGGGAGTACAGATACGCAGTATTTT
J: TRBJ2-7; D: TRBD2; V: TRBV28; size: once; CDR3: CASSLTWGRAHEQYF; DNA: TGTGCCAGCAGTTTAACTTGGGGGAGGGCCCACGAGCAGTACTTC
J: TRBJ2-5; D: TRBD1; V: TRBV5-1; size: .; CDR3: CASSYFIDRVQETQYF; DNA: TGCGCCAGCAGCTACTTTATTGACAGGGTCCAAGAGACCCAGTACTTC